The 8 T cell receptor beta chains listed next were all sequenced from one sample in a study of response to subunit inactivated influenza vaccine. Each CDR3 protein gets one entry after TCRdb re-called the RT-PCR reads with MiXCR. Of over 650,000 distinct CDR3 sequences in the sample, roughly 18% are singletons; the top ten hold 11%. The material sequenced was PBMCs from blood, taken roughly 5 days after vaccination. Source of these receptors: a man aged 45-65 years who received an inactivated influenza vaccine.

Only a few counts were recorded for this clonotype. The chain links TRBV12-3 or TRBV12-4 to TRBJ2-2; 15 bases are shared with TRBD2. Unmatched junction bases numbered 0, after V lost 0 bases and J lost 4 bases. This CDR3 region has 17 residues. The CDR3 loop reads CASSLAGLAGGTGELFF. For the CDR3, the DNA is TGTGCCAGCAGTTTAGCGGGACTAGCGGGGGGCACCGGGGAGCTGTTTTTT.

This clonotype has a count of ten or more. The genes are TRBV29-1 and TRBJ2-1; tentative D call: TRBD2 (5 bases). Germline CDR1 SQVTM, CDR2 ANQGSEA. The CDR3 is 11 residues long. Trimming left V 3 bases short and J 8 bases short, with 8 bases between. In nucleotides, the CDR3 is TGCAGCGTTGAGGGAGTCGATGAGCAGTTCTTC. The encoded protein is CSVEGVDEQFF.

The chain has TRBV10-3 and TRBJ2-7, with a tentative D call TRBD2 (5 bases). Germline V CDR1 and CDR2: ENHRY, SYGVKD. The CDR3 is made up of 15 amino acids. Trimming cost V 3 bases and J 1 base, with 13 bases left between them. In DNA form, the CDR3 reads TGTGCCATCAGTGATCTCCTCGAGGGTTCCTACGAGCAGTACTTC. Amino acid sequence: CAISDLLEGSYEQYF.

V and J are TRBV5-1 and TRBJ2-1; 7 bases agree with TRBD2. V was pared by 0 bases and J by 9 bases, with 9 bases of the junction left unmatched. This CDR3 has 15 amino acids. The V gene's germline CDR1 is SGHRS and CDR2 YFSETQ. Here the CDR3 reads CASSLVQGGAGEQFF. In nucleotides, the CDR3 is TGCGCCAGCAGCTTGGTGCAGGGAGGGGCGGGTGAGCAGTTCTTC.

Only a few counts were recorded for this clonotype. The genes are TRBV7-2 and TRBJ2-7; TRBD2 agrees at 7 bases. Looked up from germline, CDR1 is SGHTA and CDR2 is FQGNSA. The CDR3 spans 14 residues. The J segment lost 3 bases and the V segment lost 6 bases, leaving 8 bases of the junction unmatched. CDR3 nucleotides: TGTGCCAGCAGTCCAGGGACTACCAGCTACGAGCAGTACTTC. This sequence encodes CASSPGTTSYEQYF.

This clonotype was recorded many times. This chain uses TRBV6-2 or TRBV6-3 with TRBJ2-7; weak D call: TRBD2 (5 bases). V was trimmed by 1 base and J by 4 bases, leaving 8 bases between them. CDR3 length equals 13 residues. Per germline, CDR1 MNHEY and CDR2 SVGEGT. The CDR3, as DNA: TGTGCCAGCAGTTACTACAGAGGGTACGAGCAGTACTTC. Translation: CASSYYRGYEQYF.

This clonotype appeared many times. The rearrangement links TRBV12-3 or TRBV12-4 to TRBJ2-1; 8 bases are shared with TRBD2. The CDR3 consists of 14 residues. Trimming removed 5 bases from V and 8 bases from J; junction bases left unmatched: 8. CDR3 bases: TGTGCCAGCAGTAGCGGGGGAATGAGCGATGAGCAGTTCTTC. As protein: CASSSGGMSDEQFF.

V usage is TRBV11-2 and J usage is TRBJ2-7; possibly TRBD1 for D (6 bases). V was clipped by 6 bases and J by 0 bases, with 30 bases between them. This CDR3 has 20 residues. Germline V CDR1 and CDR2: SGHAT, FQNNGV. The chain's CDR3 is CASRPIRGTPFSYLSYEQYF. CDR3 coding DNA: TGTGCCAGCAGGCCAATCCGAGGGACACCTTTTTCCTACCTCTCCTACGAGCAGTACTTC.